A selection of T cell receptor beta chains follows, all from one sample in a study of T cell responses to AZD1222 COVID-19 vaccine. Data came from immunoSEQ multiplex PCR; TCRdb stores just in-frame clones and leaves some out. The top ten hold 1.5% to 2% of the sample, which has about 170,000 clones, 80% to 95% seen once. Sequencing was performed on peripheral blood, taken on day 0 of AZD1222 vaccination. The source is an adult in good health. Both conserved end residues are part of each CDR3. The order of the fields is J gene, D gene, clone size, V gene, CDR3 protein, CDR3 DNA. D genes are given only for firm matches. Not all rows give a size; the values are once, few, many and, for expanded clones, a class.

j_gene: TRBJ2-7
d_gene: TRBD2
abundance: NA
v_gene: TRBV11-2
CDR3aa: CASSSIGLAGKQYF
CDR3nt: TGTGCCAGCAGCAGCATTGGACTAGCGGGCAAGCAGTACTTC

j_gene: TRBJ2-7
d_gene: NA
abundance: NA
v_gene: TRBV7-8
CDR3aa: CASSLASGGTYEQYF
CDR3nt: TGTGCCAGCAGCTTAGCGTCAGGGGGGACCTACGAGCAGTACTTC

j_gene: TRBJ2-3
d_gene: NA
abundance: NA
v_gene: TRBV2
CDR3aa: CASIPNLGDTQYF
CDR3nt: TGTGCCAGCATCCCAAACCTCGGGGATACGCAGTATTTT

j_gene: TRBJ2-1
d_gene: TRBD2
abundance: once
v_gene: TRBV7-3
CDR3aa: CASSPRTSGAYNEQFF
CDR3nt: TGTGCCAGCAGCCCTCGGACTAGCGGAGCCTACAATGAGCAGTTCTTC

j_gene: TRBJ1-5
d_gene: NA
abundance: NA
v_gene: TRBV30
CDR3aa: CAWSVTGIQHF
CDR3nt: TGTGCCTGGAGTGTGACAGGCATCCAGCATTTT

j_gene: TRBJ1-6
d_gene: TRBD1
abundance: once
v_gene: TRBV5-1
CDR3aa: CASSPGQGRNSPLHF
CDR3nt: TGCGCCAGCAGCCCAGGACAGGGGCGAAATTCACCCCTCCACTTT

j_gene: TRBJ2-2
d_gene: NA
abundance: NA
v_gene: TRBV27
CDR3aa: CASSFTPPSGHNTGELFF
CDR3nt: TGTGCCAGCAGTTTCACCCCCCCAAGCGGGCATAACACCGGGGAGCTGTTTTTT

j_gene: TRBJ2-6
d_gene: NA
abundance: once
v_gene: TRBV19
CDR3aa: CASSPGVAGANVLTF
CDR3nt: TGTGCCAGTAGTCCGGGGGTGGCTGGGGCCAACGTCCTGACTTTC

j_gene: TRBJ1-5
d_gene: NA
abundance: NA
v_gene: TRBV12-3/TRBV12-4
CDR3aa: CASSLTGNQPQHF
CDR3nt: TGTGCCAGCAGTTTGACAGGTAATCAGCCCCAGCATTTT

j_gene: TRBJ1-3
d_gene: TRBD1
abundance: NA
v_gene: TRBV6-1
CDR3aa: CASSETGGSGNTIYF
CDR3nt: TGTGCCAGCAGTGAAACAGGGGGTTCCGGAAACACCATATATTTT

j_gene: TRBJ1-2
d_gene: NA
abundance: NA
v_gene: TRBV25-1
CDR3aa: CASSDRLGYGYTF
CDR3nt: TGTGCCAGCAGTGATCGGCTAGGCTATGGCTACACCTTC

j_gene: TRBJ2-5
d_gene: NA
abundance: NA
v_gene: TRBV5-1
CDR3aa: CASSKNRGETQYF
CDR3nt: TGCGCCAGCAGCAAGAACCGGGGAGAGACCCAGTACTTC

j_gene: TRBJ1-4
d_gene: NA
abundance: NA
v_gene: TRBV5-1
CDR3aa: CASSLAPTEKLFF
CDR3nt: TGCGCCAGCAGCTTGGCACCGACTGAAAAACTGTTTTTT

j_gene: TRBJ2-1
d_gene: TRBD1
abundance: few
v_gene: TRBV11-2
CDR3aa: CASSSGTGGNEQFF
CDR3nt: TGTGCCAGCAGCTCCGGGACAGGGGGCAATGAGCAGTTCTTC

j_gene: TRBJ2-7
d_gene: TRBD2
abundance: NA
v_gene: TRBV4-2
CDR3aa: CASRVLAGGYEQYF
CDR3nt: TGTGCCAGCAGGGTCCTAGCGGGGGGCTACGAGCAGTACTTC

j_gene: TRBJ2-3
d_gene: TRBD2
abundance: NA
v_gene: TRBV19
CDR3aa: CASSYGLATRDTQYF
CDR3nt: TGTGCCAGTAGTTATGGACTAGCGACCCGGGATACGCAGTATTTT

j_gene: TRBJ1-1
d_gene: NA
abundance: NA
v_gene: TRBV19
CDR3aa: CASSLLLTNTEAFF
CDR3nt: TGTGCCAGTAGCCTGCTGTTAACGAACACTGAAGCTTTCTTT

j_gene: TRBJ2-7
d_gene: TRBD1
abundance: once
v_gene: TRBV11-2
CDR3aa: CASSLVGQGAAYEQYF
CDR3nt: TGTGCCAGCAGCTTAGTTGGCCAGGGGGCCGCCTACGAGCAGTACTTC

j_gene: TRBJ1-2
d_gene: TRBD1
abundance: NA
v_gene: TRBV4-1
CDR3aa: CASSQEGQGRGLGYTF
CDR3nt: TGCGCCAGCAGCCAAGAGGGACAGGGAAGAGGTCTTGGCTACACCTTC

j_gene: TRBJ1-1
d_gene: NA
abundance: NA
v_gene: TRBV5-4
CDR3aa: CASSFRDGKPKAFF
CDR3nt: TGTGCCAGCAGCTTCCGGGACGGTAAACCCAAAGCTTTCTTT

j_gene: TRBJ2-1
d_gene: NA
abundance: NA
v_gene: TRBV7-9
CDR3aa: CASSPPMRDLYNEQFF
CDR3nt: TGTGCCAGCAGCCCCCCGATGAGAGACCTTTACAATGAGCAGTTCTTC

j_gene: TRBJ1-2
d_gene: NA
abundance: NA
v_gene: TRBV5-1
CDR3aa: CASSLQNPIYGYTF
CDR3nt: TGCGCCAGCAGCTTACAGAATCCCATCTATGGCTACACCTTC

j_gene: TRBJ1-3
d_gene: TRBD1
abundance: NA
v_gene: TRBV27
CDR3aa: CATRAGGENTIYF
CDR3nt: TGTGCCACCCGAGCAGGGGGGGAAAACACCATATATTTT

j_gene: TRBJ1-1
d_gene: NA
abundance: NA
v_gene: TRBV6-5
CDR3aa: CASSYSNRLMNTEAFF
CDR3nt: TGTGCCAGCAGTTACTCGAACCGGCTCATGAACACTGAAGCTTTCTTT

j_gene: TRBJ2-3
d_gene: NA
abundance: NA
v_gene: TRBV7-9
CDR3aa: CASSLSLKVLGHTDTQYF
CDR3nt: TGTGCCAGCAGCTTATCCCTCAAGGTCCTCGGACACACAGATACGCAGTATTTT

j_gene: TRBJ1-4
d_gene: TRBD1
abundance: NA
v_gene: TRBV15
CDR3aa: CATSRDSGGGSEKLFF
CDR3nt: TGTGCCACCAGCAGAGATTCAGGGGGGGGCAGTGAAAAACTGTTTTTT

j_gene: TRBJ2-1
d_gene: TRBD2
abundance: NA
v_gene: TRBV7-3
CDR3aa: CASSDLASGRKAHNEQFF
CDR3nt: TGTGCCAGCAGCGATTTGGCTAGCGGGAGGAAAGCACACAATGAGCAGTTCTTC

j_gene: TRBJ2-7
d_gene: NA
abundance: NA
v_gene: TRBV7-2
CDR3aa: CASRQAEPYYEQYF
CDR3nt: TGTGCCAGCAGACAGGCGGAACCATACTACGAGCAGTACTTC

j_gene: TRBJ2-5
d_gene: NA
abundance: NA
v_gene: TRBV18
CDR3aa: CASSPQARGETQYF
CDR3nt: TGTGCCAGCTCACCACAAGCGAGGGGCGAGACCCAGTACTTC

j_gene: TRBJ1-1
d_gene: TRBD1
abundance: NA
v_gene: TRBV29-1
CDR3aa: CSVEDMGQFTEAFF
CDR3nt: TGCAGCGTTGAAGATATGGGACAGTTCACTGAAGCTTTCTTT

j_gene: TRBJ1-2
d_gene: NA
abundance: once
v_gene: TRBV7-9
CDR3aa: CASSYRGSFKNGYTF
CDR3nt: TGTGCCAGCAGCTACCGGGGCTCGTTCAAAAATGGCTACACCTTC

j_gene: TRBJ2-7
d_gene: TRBD1
abundance: NA
v_gene: TRBV6-5
CDR3aa: CASSETGDEQYF
CDR3nt: TGTGCCAGCTCCGAGACAGGGGACGAGCAGTACTTC

j_gene: TRBJ1-5
d_gene: NA
abundance: NA
v_gene: TRBV6-1
CDR3aa: CATSPGGSGNQPQHF
CDR3nt: TGTGCCACCTCCCCCGGGGGGAGTGGCAATCAGCCCCAGCATTTT

j_gene: TRBJ1-5
d_gene: NA
abundance: NA
v_gene: TRBV19
CDR3aa: CASSPQAGTNQPQHF
CDR3nt: TGTGCCAGTAGTCCCCAGGCAGGGACCAATCAGCCCCAGCATTTT

j_gene: TRBJ2-5
d_gene: NA
abundance: NA
v_gene: TRBV7-2
CDR3aa: CASSLGPETQYF
CDR3nt: TGTGCCAGCAGCTTAGGACCAGAGACCCAGTACTTC

j_gene: TRBJ1-1
d_gene: NA
abundance: NA
v_gene: TRBV7-2
CDR3aa: CASSVQGLANTEAFF
CDR3nt: TGTGCCAGCAGCGTTCAGGGGTTGGCGAACACTGAAGCTTTCTTT

j_gene: TRBJ1-2
d_gene: NA
abundance: NA
v_gene: TRBV5-1
CDR3aa: CASSFASGDGYTF
CDR3nt: TGCGCCAGCAGCTTTGCGTCGGGGGATGGCTACACCTTC

j_gene: TRBJ1-2
d_gene: TRBD1
abundance: NA
v_gene: TRBV30
CDR3aa: CAFTRTGLYGYTF
CDR3nt: TGTGCCTTCACTAGGACAGGCCTCTATGGCTACACCTTC

j_gene: TRBJ2-2
d_gene: TRBD1
abundance: once
v_gene: TRBV5-1
CDR3aa: CASSDLPGQGVAGELFF
CDR3nt: TGCGCCAGCAGCGACCTCCCGGGACAGGGGGTCGCCGGGGAGCTGTTTTTT

j_gene: TRBJ2-3
d_gene: NA
abundance: NA
v_gene: TRBV6-4
CDR3aa: CASSDSSGSSDTQYF
CDR3nt: TGTGCCAGCAGTGACTCTAGCGGCTCTTCGGATACGCAGTATTTT

j_gene: TRBJ1-2
d_gene: NA
abundance: NA
v_gene: TRBV12-3/TRBV12-4
CDR3aa: CASSQGLYGYTF
CDR3nt: TGTGCCAGCAGTCAGGGGCTCTATGGCTACACCTTC

j_gene: TRBJ2-7
d_gene: NA
abundance: NA
v_gene: TRBV11-2
CDR3aa: CASSLDVKGPRYWEVYEQYF
CDR3nt: TGTGCCAGCAGCTTAGATGTTAAGGGTCCGAGGTATTGGGAGGTCTACGAGCAGTACTTC

j_gene: TRBJ1-5
d_gene: NA
abundance: NA
v_gene: TRBV30
CDR3aa: CACRRGDQPQHF
CDR3nt: TGTGCCTGTAGGAGGGGAGATCAGCCCCAGCATTTT

j_gene: TRBJ2-2
d_gene: NA
abundance: NA
v_gene: TRBV6-5
CDR3aa: CASSLIANTGELFF
CDR3nt: TGTGCCAGCAGCCTTATCGCGAACACCGGGGAGCTGTTTTTT

j_gene: TRBJ1-2
d_gene: NA
abundance: NA
v_gene: TRBV4-1
CDR3aa: CASSHTGESYYGYTF
CDR3nt: TGCGCCAGCAGCCATACGGGGGAGTCGTACTATGGCTACACCTTC

j_gene: TRBJ2-3
d_gene: NA
abundance: NA
v_gene: TRBV6-5
CDR3aa: CASEPRPASTDTQYF
CDR3nt: TGTGCCAGCGAACCCCGGCCCGCTAGCACAGATACGCAGTATTTT

j_gene: TRBJ1-1
d_gene: TRBD1
abundance: NA
v_gene: TRBV19
CDR3aa: CASSIHPGQVMNTEAFF
CDR3nt: TGTGCCAGTAGTATCCACCCCGGACAGGTCATGAACACTGAAGCTTTCTTT

j_gene: TRBJ1-2
d_gene: TRBD1
abundance: NA
v_gene: TRBV5-6
CDR3aa: CASSKGQNDYGYTF
CDR3nt: TGTGCCAGCAGCAAGGGACAGAACGACTATGGCTACACCTTC

j_gene: TRBJ1-2
d_gene: NA
abundance: NA
v_gene: TRBV6-1
CDR3aa: CASSDVSGGSHLYGYTF
CDR3nt: TGTGCCAGCAGTGATGTCTCGGGGGGCTCCCATCTCTATGGCTACACCTTC

j_gene: TRBJ1-1
d_gene: NA
abundance: NA
v_gene: TRBV10-3
CDR3aa: CAISENVGRGVTEAFF
CDR3nt: TGTGCCATCAGTGAGAACGTCGGTAGGGGGGTCACTGAAGCTTTCTTT

j_gene: TRBJ1-6
d_gene: NA
abundance: NA
v_gene: TRBV10-3
CDR3aa: CAISESMVSDSPLHF
CDR3nt: TGTGCCATCAGTGAGTCTATGGTGAGCGATTCACCCCTCCACTTT

j_gene: TRBJ2-1
d_gene: TRBD2
abundance: NA
v_gene: TRBV30
CDR3aa: CAWSASLAGVWNEQFF
CDR3nt: TGTGCCTGGAGCGCCTCCCTAGCGGGGGTTTGGAATGAGCAGTTCTTC